This note documents a single T cell receptor beta chain sequence. Its target is not known. Thyroid surgery was preceded by no treatment in any patient. TCRdb used MiXCR to call clones anew from the PCR reads. The profile shows about 20,000 clones, about 40% of them singletons. These data belong to a study of metastatic and nonmetastatic thyroid tumors. Turning to the study itself: The study looked at repertoires side by side in blood and in tumor or nodule tissue from malignant and benign thyroid patients.

Study results and limitations: Compared with benign nodules, malignant thyroid tumors were reported to have significantly higher TCR beta diversity in both blood and tumor.

Germline V gives CDR1 GTSNPN, CDR2 SVGIG (reference sequence). CDR3 size: 15 residues. V was shortened by 4 bases and J by 3 bases, with 19 bases between the two germline ends. The sequencing input was blood. The sequence was obtained from a male donor with papillary thyroid cancer or a benign thyroid nodule (not recorded which). Some clones in this sample may be carry-over from other donors' samples. This sequence joins TRBV30 and TRBJ2-7; D is uncertain. DNA of the CDR3: TGTGCCTGGATCGACCAAGGCACTTTGGGCTACGAGCAGTACTTC. The encoded protein is CAWIDQGTLGYEQYF. The complete variable domain, with remaining parts taken from reference TRBV30 and TRBJ2-7, reads SQTIHQWPATLVQPVGSPLSLECTVEGTSNPNLYWYRQAAGRGLQLLFYSVGIGQISSEVPQNLSASRPQDRQFILSSKKLLLSDSGFYLCAWIDQGTLGYEQYFGPGTRLTVT.